These T cell receptor beta chains were read from a single sample in a study of beta chain features in type 1 diabetes. TCRdb keeps only in-frame clones here, not all; method: immunoSEQ multiplex PCR. The sample has 250,000 to 350,000 clones; about 14% are singletons. The specimen sequenced was central memory CD4+ T cells from blood. The receptors come from a young man in good health. The CDR3 runs from the conserved cysteine through the conserved F or W. A D gene is named only where the DNA matches it firmly. Only part of the rows carry a size: once, few, many, or a class if the clone is expanded.

d_call: NA
j_call: TRBJ2-3
v_call: TRBV11-3
clone_size: NA
cdr3_nt: TGTGCCAGCAGCCCCAATTGGGGGGGCACAGATACGCAGTATTTT
cdr3_aa: CASSPNWGGTDTQYF

d_call: NA
j_call: TRBJ2-5
v_call: TRBV10-2
clone_size: NA
cdr3_nt: TGCGCCAGCAGGGCTAGCGCGGGGGAGACCCAGTACTTC
cdr3_aa: CASRASAGETQYF

d_call: NA
j_call: TRBJ2-1
v_call: TRBV29-1
clone_size: many
cdr3_nt: TGCAGCGTTGACAGACGCTCCTACAATGAGCAGTTCTTC
cdr3_aa: CSVDRRSYNEQFF

d_call: NA
j_call: TRBJ2-2
v_call: TRBV19
clone_size: many
cdr3_nt: TGTGCCAGTAGTATAAGGTTTGCGGTAGGGGAGCTGTTTTTT
cdr3_aa: CASSIRFAVGELFF

d_call: NA
j_call: TRBJ1-1
v_call: TRBV6-6
clone_size: few
cdr3_nt: TGTGCCAGCAGTGACTGGTCGCGGGCGGCTTTCTTT
cdr3_aa: CASSDWSRAAFF

d_call: NA
j_call: TRBJ2-3
v_call: TRBV5-1
clone_size: few
cdr3_nt: TGCGCCAGCAGCTTGGTCGGGCCAGTAGTAGATACGCAGTATTTT
cdr3_aa: CASSLVGPVVDTQYF

d_call: NA
j_call: TRBJ1-6
v_call: TRBV29-1
clone_size: few
cdr3_nt: TGCAGCGTTGCCGACAGCTCTAATTCACCCCTCCACTTT
cdr3_aa: CSVADSSNSPLHF

d_call: NA
j_call: TRBJ2-1
v_call: TRBV4-3
clone_size: few
cdr3_nt: TGCGCCAGCAGCCAAGATCACGCGGTCTTCTACAATGAGCAGTTCTTC
cdr3_aa: CASSQDHAVFYNEQFF

d_call: NA
j_call: TRBJ1-2
v_call: TRBV6-5
clone_size: NA
cdr3_nt: TGTGCCAGCAGCCCACGGGGGGGAAACTATGGCTACACCTTC
cdr3_aa: CASSPRGGNYGYTF

d_call: TRBD2
j_call: TRBJ2-3
v_call: TRBV2
clone_size: NA
cdr3_nt: TGTGCCAGCAGTCTGCAGCCGGGACTAGCGGGGGAGCACGCGCAGTATTTT
cdr3_aa: CASSLQPGLAGEHAQYF

d_call: TRBD1
j_call: TRBJ1-2
v_call: TRBV5-1
clone_size: NA
cdr3_nt: TGCGCCAGCAGCGCGCCCATTACTAGGGCAGGGGGCAATGGCTACACCTTC
cdr3_aa: CASSAPITRAGGNGYTF

d_call: NA
j_call: TRBJ2-7
v_call: TRBV27
clone_size: few
cdr3_nt: TGTGCCAGCATGCCCGGGGGACGGAGCTACGAGCAGTACTTC
cdr3_aa: CASMPGGRSYEQYF

d_call: TRBD2
j_call: TRBJ2-1
v_call: TRBV6-6
clone_size: few
cdr3_nt: TGTGCCAGCATAGGGACTAGCGGGGGCAAGCAGTTCTTC
cdr3_aa: CASIGTSGGKQFF

d_call: TRBD2
j_call: TRBJ2-5
v_call: TRBV2
clone_size: NA
cdr3_nt: TGTGCCAGCAGTCGGGAGGCAGAGACCCAGTACTTC
cdr3_aa: CASSREAETQYF

d_call: TRBD1
j_call: TRBJ1-1
v_call: TRBV11-2
clone_size: NA
cdr3_nt: TGTGCCAGCAGCTTATCAGGGGGCGGAGCTTTCTTT
cdr3_aa: CASSLSGGGAFF

d_call: TRBD1
j_call: TRBJ1-5
v_call: TRBV7-8
clone_size: few
cdr3_nt: TGTGCCAGCAGCTCGGGACAGGGTATCAAGCCCCAGCATTTT
cdr3_aa: CASSSGQGIKPQHF

d_call: TRBD2
j_call: TRBJ2-1
v_call: TRBV7-9
clone_size: few
cdr3_nt: TGTGCCAGCAGCCCCGGGACTAGCGGTGACAATGAGCAGTTCTTC
cdr3_aa: CASSPGTSGDNEQFF

d_call: NA
j_call: TRBJ2-3
v_call: TRBV9
clone_size: NA
cdr3_nt: TGTGCCAGCAGCGTAGAAGGGAATACGCAGTATTTT
cdr3_aa: CASSVEGNTQYF

d_call: TRBD2
j_call: TRBJ2-3
v_call: TRBV28
clone_size: NA
cdr3_nt: TGTGCCAGCAGCCTTAGCGGGGGAAGAGATACGCAGTATTTT
cdr3_aa: CASSLSGGRDTQYF

d_call: NA
j_call: TRBJ1-2
v_call: TRBV5-6
clone_size: NA
cdr3_nt: TGTGCCAGCAGCTTGATCCCATCAACTAACTATGGCTACACCTTC
cdr3_aa: CASSLIPSTNYGYTF

d_call: NA
j_call: TRBJ2-1
v_call: TRBV7-7
clone_size: NA
cdr3_nt: TGTGCCAGCAGCATTTTTTCAGGGTTGGCGGGACGGAATGAGCAGTTCTTC
cdr3_aa: CASSIFSGLAGRNEQFF

d_call: TRBD1
j_call: TRBJ1-2
v_call: TRBV2
clone_size: few
cdr3_nt: TGTGCCAGCAGGACGGGACAGGGGCTAAACAGGAACTATGGCTACACCTTC
cdr3_aa: CASRTGQGLNRNYGYTF

d_call: NA
j_call: TRBJ1-1
v_call: TRBV7-2
clone_size: few
cdr3_nt: TGTGCCAGCAGCTTAGACAGGCGGTCAGCTTTCTTT
cdr3_aa: CASSLDRRSAFF

d_call: TRBD1
j_call: TRBJ2-3
v_call: TRBV5-1
clone_size: NA
cdr3_nt: TGCGCCAGCAGCACCGCAGGGGGCGGATTAACAGATACGCAGTATTTT
cdr3_aa: CASSTAGGGLTDTQYF

d_call: NA
j_call: TRBJ1-1
v_call: TRBV5-6
clone_size: few
cdr3_nt: TGTGCCAGCAGCTTGGTGTCAGGGCTAACTAGCTCTGAAGCTTTCTTT
cdr3_aa: CASSLVSGLTSSEAFF

d_call: NA
j_call: TRBJ1-2
v_call: TRBV11-2
clone_size: few
cdr3_nt: TGTGCCAGCAGCTTAGACCGGGGCCCTAACTATGGCTACACCTTC
cdr3_aa: CASSLDRGPNYGYTF

d_call: TRBD1
j_call: TRBJ2-7
v_call: TRBV6-6
clone_size: few
cdr3_nt: TGTGCCAGCGATCCGGGACAGGGTTCCTACGAGCAGTACTTC
cdr3_aa: CASDPGQGSYEQYF

d_call: NA
j_call: TRBJ2-2
v_call: TRBV11-2
clone_size: few
cdr3_nt: TGTGCCAGCAGCTCAGAAGGGGTATACACCGGGGAGCTGTTTTTT
cdr3_aa: CASSSEGVYTGELFF

d_call: TRBD1
j_call: TRBJ1-2
v_call: TRBV7-9
clone_size: many
cdr3_nt: TGTGCCAGCAGCTTAGCGGGACAGGGGAGATCAGAGGGCTACACCTTC
cdr3_aa: CASSLAGQGRSEGYTF

d_call: NA
j_call: TRBJ1-4
v_call: TRBV15
clone_size: NA
cdr3_nt: TGTGCCACCAGCAGGAAAGAAAAACTGTTTTTT
cdr3_aa: CATSRKEKLFF

d_call: TRBD2
j_call: TRBJ2-3
v_call: TRBV9
clone_size: NA
cdr3_nt: TGTGCCAGCAGCCCTGAAGCGAGCGGGAGGGTGGAGTATTTT
cdr3_aa: CASSPEASGRVEYF

d_call: TRBD1
j_call: TRBJ1-5
v_call: TRBV19
clone_size: few
cdr3_nt: TGTGCCAGTAGAACCCGGGACAGGATCGGTGGATCTCAGCCCCAGCATTTT
cdr3_aa: CASRTRDRIGGSQPQHF

d_call: NA
j_call: TRBJ1-1
v_call: TRBV7-2
clone_size: NA
cdr3_nt: TGTGCCAGCAGCTCCTCGACACGAATCGCTGAAGCTTTCTTT
cdr3_aa: CASSSSTRIAEAFF

d_call: TRBD2
j_call: TRBJ2-3
v_call: TRBV18
clone_size: NA
cdr3_nt: TGTGCCAGCTCACCTCCCACTAGCGGGAGCGGACATACGCAGTATTTT
cdr3_aa: CASSPPTSGSGHTQYF

d_call: NA
j_call: TRBJ2-1
v_call: TRBV19
clone_size: few
cdr3_nt: TGTGCCAGTAGGGGGGGTTCCCTTTACAATGAGCAGTTCTTC
cdr3_aa: CASRGGSLYNEQFF

d_call: NA
j_call: TRBJ2-3
v_call: TRBV7-8
clone_size: NA
cdr3_nt: TGTGCCAGCAGCTTAACGCCCACAGATACGCAGTATTTT
cdr3_aa: CASSLTPTDTQYF